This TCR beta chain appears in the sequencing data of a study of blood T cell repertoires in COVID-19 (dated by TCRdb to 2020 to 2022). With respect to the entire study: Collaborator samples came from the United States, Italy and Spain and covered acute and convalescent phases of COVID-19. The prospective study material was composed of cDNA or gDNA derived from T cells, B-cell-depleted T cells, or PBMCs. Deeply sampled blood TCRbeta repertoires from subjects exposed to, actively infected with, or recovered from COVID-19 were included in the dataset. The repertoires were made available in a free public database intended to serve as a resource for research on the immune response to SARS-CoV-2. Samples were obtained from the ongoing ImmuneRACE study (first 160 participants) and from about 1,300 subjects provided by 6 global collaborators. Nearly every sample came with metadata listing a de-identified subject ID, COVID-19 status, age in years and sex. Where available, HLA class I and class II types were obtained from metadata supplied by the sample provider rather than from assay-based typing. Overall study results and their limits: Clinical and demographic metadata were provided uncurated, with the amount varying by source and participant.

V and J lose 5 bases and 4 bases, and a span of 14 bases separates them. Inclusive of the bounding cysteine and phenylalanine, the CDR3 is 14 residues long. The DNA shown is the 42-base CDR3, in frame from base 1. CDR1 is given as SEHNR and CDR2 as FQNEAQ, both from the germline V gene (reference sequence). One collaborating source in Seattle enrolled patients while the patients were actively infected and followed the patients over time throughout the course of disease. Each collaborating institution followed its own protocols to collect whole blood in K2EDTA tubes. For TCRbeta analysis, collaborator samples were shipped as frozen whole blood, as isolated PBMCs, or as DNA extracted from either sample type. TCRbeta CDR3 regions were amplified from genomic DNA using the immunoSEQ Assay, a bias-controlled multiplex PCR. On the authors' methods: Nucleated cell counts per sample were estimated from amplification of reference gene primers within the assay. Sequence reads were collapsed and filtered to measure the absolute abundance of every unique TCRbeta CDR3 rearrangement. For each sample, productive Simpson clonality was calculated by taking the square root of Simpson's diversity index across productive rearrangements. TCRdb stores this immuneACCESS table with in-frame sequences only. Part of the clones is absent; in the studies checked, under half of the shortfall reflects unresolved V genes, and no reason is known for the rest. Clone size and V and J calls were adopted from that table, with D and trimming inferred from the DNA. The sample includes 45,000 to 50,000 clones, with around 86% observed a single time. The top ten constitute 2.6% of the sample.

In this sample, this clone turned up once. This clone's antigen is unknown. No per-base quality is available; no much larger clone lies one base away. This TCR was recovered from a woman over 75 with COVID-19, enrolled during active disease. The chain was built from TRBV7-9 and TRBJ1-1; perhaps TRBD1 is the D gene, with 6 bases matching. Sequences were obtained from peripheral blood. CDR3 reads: CASSPEGGGTEAFF. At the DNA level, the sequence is TGTGCCAGCAGCCCGGAGGGGGGGGGCACTGAAGCTTTCTTT.